This T cell receptor beta chain was profiled in a study of blood T cell repertoires in COVID-19. Study as a whole: Acute-phase and convalescent COVID-19 samples originated in the United States, Italy and Spain.

V was pared by 4 bases and J by 1 base, with 7 bases between. Germline CDR1 and CDR2: MGHDK and SYGVNS. The CDR3 covers 13 residues. Authors' methods: Amplified reference gene primers provided the basis for estimating nucleated cell counts. Sequenced by immunoSEQ multiplex PCR; TCRdb stores in-frame clones only, minus some. Clone size and the V and J calls come from that table; the DNA yielded D and trimming. Among over 600,000 clones listed, more than 80% were seen once. The specimen was peripheral blood. This sequence was found in a woman between 18 and 29 years old with acute or convalescent COVID-19. The chain has TRBV25-1 and TRBJ1-2; D is unclear. The CDR3 loop reads CASSGGINYGYTF. DNA of the CDR3: TGTGCCAGCAGTGGAGGGATTAACTATGGCTACACCTTC.